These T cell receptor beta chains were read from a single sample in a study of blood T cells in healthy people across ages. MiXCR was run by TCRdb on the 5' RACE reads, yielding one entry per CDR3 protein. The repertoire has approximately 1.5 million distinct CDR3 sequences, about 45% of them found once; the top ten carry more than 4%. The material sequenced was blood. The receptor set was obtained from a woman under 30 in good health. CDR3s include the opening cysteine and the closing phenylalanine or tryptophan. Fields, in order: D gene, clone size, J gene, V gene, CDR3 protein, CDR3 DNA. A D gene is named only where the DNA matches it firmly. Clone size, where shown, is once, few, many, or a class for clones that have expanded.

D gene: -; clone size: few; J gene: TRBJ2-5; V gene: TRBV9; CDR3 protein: CASSVKPGQETQYF; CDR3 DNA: TGTGCCAGCAGCGTTAAGCCGGGCCAAGAGACCCAGTACTTC
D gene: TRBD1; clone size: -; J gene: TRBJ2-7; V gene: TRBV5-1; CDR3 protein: CASSTSGTGGEQYF; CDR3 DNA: TGCGCCAGCAGCACGTCCGGGACAGGGGGCGAGCAGTACTTC
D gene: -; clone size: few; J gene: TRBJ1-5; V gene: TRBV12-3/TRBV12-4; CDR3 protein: CASSLGSPYQPQHF; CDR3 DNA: TGTGCCAGCAGTTTAGGTAGCCCCTATCAGCCCCAGCATTTT
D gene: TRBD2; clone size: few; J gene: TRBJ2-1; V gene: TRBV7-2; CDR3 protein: CASSLVGTSGGNEQFF; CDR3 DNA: TGTGCCAGCAGCTTAGTCGGGACTAGCGGGGGGAATGAGCAGTTCTTC
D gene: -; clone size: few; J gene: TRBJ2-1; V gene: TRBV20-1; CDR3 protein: CSARGSGSYNEQFF; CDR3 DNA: TGCAGTGCTAGGGGTTCGGGATCCTACAATGAGCAGTTCTTC
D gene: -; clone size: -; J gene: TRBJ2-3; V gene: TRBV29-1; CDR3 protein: CSVAGVLTDTQYF; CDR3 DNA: TGCAGCGTTGCCGGAGTCCTCACAGATACGCAGTATTTT
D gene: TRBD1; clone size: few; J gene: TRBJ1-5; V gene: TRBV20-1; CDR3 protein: CSALTGTGGGSNQPQHF; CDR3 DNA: TGCAGTGCCCTAACCGGGACAGGGGGCGGAAGCAATCAGCCCCAGCATTTT
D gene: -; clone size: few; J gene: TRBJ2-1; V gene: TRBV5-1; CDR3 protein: CASSPTGFNEQFF; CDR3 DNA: TGCGCCAGCAGCCCCACGGGCTTTAATGAGCAGTTCTTC
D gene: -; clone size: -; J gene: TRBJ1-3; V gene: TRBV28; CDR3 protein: CASSLMFGGVSGNTIYF; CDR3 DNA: TGTGCCAGCAGTTTAATGTTCGGGGGAGTCTCTGGAAACACCATATATTTT
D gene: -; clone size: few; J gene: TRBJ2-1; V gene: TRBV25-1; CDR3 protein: CASSDHPEGGAAPYNEQFF; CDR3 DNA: TGTGCCAGCAGTGACCACCCTGAGGGGGGGGCGGCACCCTACAATGAGCAGTTCTTC
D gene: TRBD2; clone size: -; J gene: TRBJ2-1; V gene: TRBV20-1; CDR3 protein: CSARTSGRGYEQFF; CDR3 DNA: TGCAGTGCTAGAACTAGCGGGAGGGGATATGAGCAGTTCTTC
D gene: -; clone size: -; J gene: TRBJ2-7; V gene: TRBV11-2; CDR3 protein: CASSPSRDRYEYF; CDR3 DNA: TGTGCCAGCAGCCCATCCCGGGACCGATATGAGTACTTC
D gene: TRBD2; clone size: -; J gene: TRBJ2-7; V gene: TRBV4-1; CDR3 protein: CASSQDAGGAYEQYF; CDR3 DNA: TGCGCCAGCAGCCAAGATGCCGGGGGGGCTTACGAGCAGTACTTC
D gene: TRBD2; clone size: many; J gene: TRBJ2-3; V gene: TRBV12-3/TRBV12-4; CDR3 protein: CASKPGGGSGGPFDTDTQYF; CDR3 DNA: TGTGCCAGCAAACCCGGAGGGGGTAGCGGGGGTCCGTTTGACACAGATACGCAGTATTTT
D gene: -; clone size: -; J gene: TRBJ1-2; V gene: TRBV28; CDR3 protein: CATSTVRYTF; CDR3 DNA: TGTGCCACCTCGACAGTTCGCTACACCTTC
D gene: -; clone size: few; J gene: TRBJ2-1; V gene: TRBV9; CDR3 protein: CASGRGFGNEQFF; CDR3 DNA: TGTGCCAGTGGAAGGGGTTTCGGCAATGAGCAGTTCTTC
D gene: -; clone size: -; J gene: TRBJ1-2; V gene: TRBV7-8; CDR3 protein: CASSLVQGRGYTF; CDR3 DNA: TGTGCCAGCAGCTTAGTGCAGGGGCGAGGCTACACCTTC
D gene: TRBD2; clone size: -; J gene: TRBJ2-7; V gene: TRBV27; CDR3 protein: CASSPGTSGSSYNEQYF; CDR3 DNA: TGTGCCAGCAGTCCAGGGACTAGCGGTAGCTCCTACAATGAGCAGTACTTC
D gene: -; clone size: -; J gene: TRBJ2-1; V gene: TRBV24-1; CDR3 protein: CATTKVWNEQFF; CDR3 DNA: TGTGCCACGACCAAAGTCTGGAATGAGCAGTTCTTC
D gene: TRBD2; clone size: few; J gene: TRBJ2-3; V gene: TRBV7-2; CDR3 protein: CASSFSAGGLDTQYF; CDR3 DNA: TGTGCCAGCAGCTTCTCGGCGGGGGGGCTGGATACGCAGTATTTT
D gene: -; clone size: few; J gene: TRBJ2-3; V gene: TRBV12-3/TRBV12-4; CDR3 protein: CASRETGFDPDTQYF; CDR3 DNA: TGTGCCAGCAGAGAGACGGGATTTGATCCTGATACGCAGTATTTT
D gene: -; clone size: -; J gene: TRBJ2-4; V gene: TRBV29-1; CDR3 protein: CSVEANGAGKYF; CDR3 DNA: TGCAGCGTTGAAGCAAATGGTGCAGGGAAGTACTTC
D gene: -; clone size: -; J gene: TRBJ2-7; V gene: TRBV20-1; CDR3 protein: CSAPLDFRYEQYF; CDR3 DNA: TGCAGTGCTCCGCTAGATTTTCGCTACGAGCAGTACTTC
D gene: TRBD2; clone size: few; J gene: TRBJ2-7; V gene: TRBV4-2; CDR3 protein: CASSQAGRSGSSYEQYF; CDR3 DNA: TGTGCCAGCAGCCAAGCCGGACGGAGCGGGAGCTCCTACGAGCAGTACTTC
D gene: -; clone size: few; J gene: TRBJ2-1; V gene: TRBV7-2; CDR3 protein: CASSPERFEQFF; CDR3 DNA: TGTGCCAGCAGCCCAGAGCGTTTTGAGCAGTTCTTC
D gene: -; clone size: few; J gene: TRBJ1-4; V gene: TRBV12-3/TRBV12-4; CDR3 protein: CASSLGPGGKLFF; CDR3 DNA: TGTGCCAGCAGTTTAGGACCCGGTGGAAAACTGTTTTTT
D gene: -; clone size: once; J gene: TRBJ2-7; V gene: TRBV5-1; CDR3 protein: CASSQERGLVPTYEQYF; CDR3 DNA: TGCGCCAGCAGCCAAGAACGCGGGCTAGTCCCGACCTACGAGCAGTACTTC
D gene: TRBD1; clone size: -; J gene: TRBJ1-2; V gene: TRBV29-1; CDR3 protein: CSVEKGALGYTF; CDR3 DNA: TGCAGCGTTGAGAAGGGGGCGCTAGGCTACACCTTC
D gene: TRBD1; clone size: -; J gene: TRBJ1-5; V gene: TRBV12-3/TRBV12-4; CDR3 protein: CASSYLPLGQAYNQPQHF; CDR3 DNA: TGTGCCAGCAGTTATCTTCCCCTAGGACAGGCGTACAATCAGCCCCAGCATTTT
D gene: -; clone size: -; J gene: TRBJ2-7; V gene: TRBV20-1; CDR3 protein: CSADDRISYNEQYF; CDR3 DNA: TGCAGTGCAGATGACAGGATCTCCTACAATGAGCAGTACTTC